This T cell receptor beta chain was recorded in a study of blood T cell repertoires in COVID-19. This clone was detected a few times. Authors' methods: Cell counts per sample came from amplifying reference gene primers. The assay was immunoSEQ multiplex PCR, and TCRdb's table has in-frame clones only and misses some. V, J and clone size are taken as reported in that table, and D and trimming were inferred from the DNA itself. The sample comprises 130,000 or so clones, 80% to 90% of which are singletons, and 18% rests with the top ten. This receptor was obtained from a man in his fifties or sixties with active or convalescent COVID-19. Specimen: peripheral blood.

CDR3 in DNA: TGCGCCAGCAGCCCGGGAGCCTCTGGAAACACCATATATTTT. It is translated as CASSPGASGNTIYF. The chain joins TRBV5-1 to TRBJ1-3; D remains ambiguous. There are 14 residues in the CDR3. The V gene's germline CDR1 is SGHRS and CDR2 YFSETQ. V gave up 4 bases and J gave up 0 bases, with 8 bases separating them.